These 30 T cell receptor beta chains came from one sample sequenced in a study of T cells in localized non-small cell lung cancer. Here immunoSEQ multiplex PCR was the method, and the copy in TCRdb shows in-frame clones only, minus some. Among fewer than 15,000 clones listed, approximately 30% were seen once. The input for sequencing was lung tumor tissue, taken before any cancer treatment. These receptors came from a female donor at least 60 years old with stage I lung adenocarcinoma.

This chain connects TRBV6-8 to TRBJ2-7, with unresolved D. The CDR3 runs to 15 residues. Trimming removed 0 bases at V and 3 bases at J, with 12 bases between. In germline, CDR1 is MNHGY, CDR2 SAAAGT. DNA of the CDR3: TGTGCCAGCAGTTACTCCACCAGGTCCCTCTACGAGCAGTACTTC. This codes for CASSYSTRSLYEQYF.

This clone was counted a few times. The chain has TRBV4-1 and TRBJ2-7, with 7 bases fitting TRBD1. With 3 bases clipped from V and 2 bases from J, the junction kept 7 bases outside the gene matches. From germline, CDR1 is MGHRA and CDR2 YSYEKL. CDR3 length: 15 residues. CDR3 sequence (DNA): TGCGCCAGCAGCCACCGACAGGGTGGGACCTACGAGCAGTACTTC. This translates into CASSHRQGGTYEQYF.

V and J are TRBV18 and TRBJ2-1, with D perhaps TRBD2 (6 bases). V lost 6 bases, J lost 4 bases, and 13 bases lay in between. The CDR3 runs to 14 residues. Germline loops: CDR1 KGHSH, CDR2 LQKENI. The CDR3 loop reads CASSWRDLYNEQFF. CDR3 in DNA: TGTGCCAGCTCTTGGAGGGACCTGTACAATGAGCAGTTCTTC.

This clone was found a few times. This chain joins TRBV11-3 and TRBJ2-2; D perhaps matches TRBD2 (7 bases). Germline V gene data show CDR1 as SGHNT and CDR2 as YENEEA. With 3 bases removed from V and 0 bases from J, the gap between germline ends came to 11 bases. The CDR3 is made up of 16 amino acids. The CDR3 DNA sequence: TGTGCCAGCAGCTTTCAAGGGGGGGCGAACACCGGGGAGCTGTTTTTT. This sequence encodes CASSFQGGANTGELFF. Looking up the rest from reference TRBV11-3 and TRBJ2-2 gives the full variable domain: EAGVVQSPRYKIIEKKQPVAFWCNPISGHNTLYWYLQNLGQGPELLIRYENEEAVDDSQLPKDRFSAERLKGVDSTLKIQPAELGDSAVYLCASSFQGGANTGELFFGEGSRLTVL.

The chain uses TRBV9 and TRBJ1-2, with D uncertain. V lost 0 bases and J lost 14, with 14 bases in between. In germline, CDR1 is SGDLS, CDR2 YYNGEE. The CDR3 covers 12 residues. The DNA of the CDR3 is TGTGCCAGCAGCGTAGCCCTGTCGCGAGAGACCTTC. This encodes CASSVALSRETF.

This clone has at least ten counts. V is TRBV6-8 and J is TRBJ2-3, with 8 bases aligning to TRBD2. In germline, CDR1 is MNHGY, CDR2 SAAAGT. After removal of 7 bases from V and 1 base from J, the junction contained 4 bases not matched to a gene. CDR3 size: 14 residues. DNA for the CDR3: TGTGCCAGCAAACAAGCGGGGGGCACAGATACGCAGTATTTT. Its protein is CASKQAGGTDTQYF.

This chain uses TRBV14 with TRBJ1-2; D is undetermined. Between the trimmed V and J ends, which lost 0 bases and 7 bases, there was a span of 9 bases. Per the germline V gene, CDR1 is SGHDN and CDR2 is FVKESK. This CDR3 spans 13 amino acids. DNA of the CDR3: TGTGCCAGCAGCCAAGATCTAGAAGCTGGCTACACCTTC. Protein product: CASSQDLEAGYTF.

This clone was picked up a small number of times. J is TRBJ1-5 and V is TRBV6-8; no clear D gene. The CDR3 extends over 15 amino acids. From germline, CDR1 is MNHGY and CDR2 SAAAGT. V was shortened by 5 bases and J by 7 bases, with 18 bases between the two germline ends. The CDR3 coding sequence is TGTGCCAGCAGTCTAACATGGACCAGCGGGCAGCCCCAGCATTTT. It is translated as CASSLTWTSGQPQHF.

This clone came up once. This sequence joins TRBV28 and TRBJ1-5, with D unresolved. Germline assignment: CDR1 MDHEN and CDR2 SYDVKM. The V gene lost 8 bases and the J gene lost 4 bases, with 9 bases spanning the gap. CDR3 length: 12 residues. DNA for the CDR3: TGTGCCAGCCGAGACATTAATCAGCCCCAGCATTTT. Its translation: CASRDINQPQHF.

This rearrangement joins TRBV27 to TRBJ1-1; tentative D call: TRBD1 (6 bases). Per the germline V gene, CDR1 is MNHEY and CDR2 is SMNVEV (reference sequence). The CDR3 runs to 17 residues. V gave up 1 base and J gave up 0 bases, with 15 bases separating them. CDR3 residues: CASSLWLPGVMNTEAFF. The CDR3 coding sequence is TGTGCCAGCAGTTTATGGCTACCAGGGGTCATGAACACTGAAGCTTTCTTT.

The J gene is TRBJ2-5, the V gene TRBV6-8, with a possible D match to TRBD1 (5 bases). The CDR3 consists of 14 residues. Trimming removed 6 bases from V and 2 bases from J, with 13 bases in between. Germline CDR1 reads MNHGY; CDR2 reads SAAAGT. CDR3 region: CASRPRQLQETQYF. For the CDR3, the DNA is TGTGCCAGCAGACCCAGACAGTTACAAGAGACCCAGTACTTC.

The rearrangement joins TRBV29-1 to TRBJ1-1; perhaps TRBD1 as D (6 bases). Per the germline V gene, CDR1 is SQVTM and CDR2 is ANQGSEA. The germline V and J ends were trimmed by 7 bases and 3 bases, with 18 bases remaining between them. The CDR3 is 14 residues long. CDR3 DNA sequence: TGCAGCGCTCGAAGGGGGGGAATGGACACTGAAGCTTTCTTT. Translating it yields CSARRGGMDTEAFF.

The count of this clone is one. The rearrangement joins TRBV28 to TRBJ2-7; TRBD2 matches at 7 bases. This CDR3 region has 12 residues. CDR1 is MDHEN, CDR2 SYDVKM, per germline. Germline trimming cut 10 bases from V and 6 bases from J; bases unmatched to any gene: 9. The CDR3 spells CATYPGGGEQYF. The CDR3 DNA is TGTGCCACCTACCCGGGGGGAGGCGAGCAGTACTTC.

The chain couples TRBV11-3 to TRBJ2-5; 8 bases map to TRBD2. The CDR3 covers 14 residues. Germline CDR1 reads SGHNT; CDR2 reads YENEEA. The V segment lost 4 bases and the J segment 5 bases; nucleotides outside the gene matches: 6. Here the CDR3 DNA reads TGTGCCAGCAGCTCGCGGACTAGCCGGGAGACCCAGTACTTC. It codes for CASSSRTSRETQYF.

Relative to its sample, this clone is medium-sized. V is TRBV4-1 and J is TRBJ1-4; D is uncertain. The CDR3 runs to 14 residues. Germline loops: CDR1 MGHRA, CDR2 YSYEKL. The V end lost 4 bases, the J end lost 4 bases, and 10 bases lay between the germline ends. CDR3 DNA: TGCGCCAGCAGCCCTCTTGGTTATAATGAAAAACTGTTTTTT. This sequence encodes CASSPLGYNEKLFF.

This clone was counted between two and nine times. The chain has TRBV6-7 and TRBJ2-1; weak D call: TRBD1 (5 bases). TRBV6-7 belongs to the ORF category, with a function that is uncertain. This CDR3 region has 15 residues. The V gene lost 7 bases and the J gene lost 0 bases, with 13 bases spanning the gap. The CDR3 DNA reads as TGTGCCAGCAACCCCAGGGCCTACTCCTACAATGAGCAGTTCTTC. It codes for CASNPRAYSYNEQFF.

The chain is built from TRBV11-3 and TRBJ1-5; D may be TRBD1 (6 bases). V dropped 0 bases and J dropped 7 bases, with 13 bases sitting between them. Germline V gene lookup returns CDR1 SGHNT and CDR2 YENEEA. The CDR3 is 15 residues long. CDR3 region: CASSLDSGGRQPQHF. For the CDR3, the DNA is TGTGCCAGCAGCTTAGATAGTGGGGGCCGGCAGCCCCAGCATTTT.

The chain couples TRBV30 to TRBJ1-4, with D possibly matching TRBD1 (5 bases). This CDR3 has 16 amino acids. Trimming left V 2 bases short and J 3 bases short, with 16 bases between. Looked up from germline, CDR1 is GTSNPN and CDR2 is SVGIG (reference sequence). CDR3 in amino acids: CAWSPPPGEPNEKLFF. CDR3 coding DNA: TGTGCCTGGAGTCCTCCACCGGGGGAACCTAATGAAAAACTGTTTTTT.

This clone was seen more than once but under ten times. The chain joins TRBV4-1 to TRBJ2-1, with a tentative D call TRBD2 (6 bases). With 3 bases removed from V and 0 bases from J, the gap between germline ends came to 12 bases. Germline V lookup: CDR1 MGHRA, CDR2 YSYEKL. The CDR3 has 16 residues. DNA of the CDR3: TGCGCCAGCAGCCACTCCGGGACTCTCTCCTACAATGAGCAGTTCTTC. It codes for CASSHSGTLSYNEQFF.

This clone was observed a handful of times. This chain uses TRBV4-3 with TRBJ2-7; D is undetermined. The length of the CDR3 is 14 residues. The V and J ends lost 0 bases and 9 bases respectively, with 15 bases between them. The germline CDR1 and CDR2 sequences are LGHNA and YSLEER. The CDR3 DNA reads as TGCGCCAGCAGCCAAGACTCCGGAGTTCCCAGGCAGTACTTC. Translation gives CASSQDSGVPRQYF.

This clone was recorded a few times. This rearrangement joins TRBV6-8 to TRBJ2-7, with a tentative D call TRBD1 (6 bases). The V and J ends lost 10 bases and 5 bases respectively, with 21 bases between them. The germline gives CDR1 MNHGY, CDR2 SAAAGT. CDR3 length: 14 amino acids. The CDR3 nucleotides read TGTGCCACTTCGACAGGAAGGTGGGTTGACGAGCAGTACTTC. This gives the protein CATSTGRWVDEQYF.

Many counts were recorded for this clone. The genes are TRBV6-8 and TRBJ1-5; TRBD1 matches 7 bases. From germline, CDR1 is MNHGY and CDR2 SAAAGT. This CDR3 has 13 residues. J was trimmed by 15 bases and V by 10 bases; bases with no gene match: 18. CDR3: CATLSSGTDRAHF. The CDR3 region has the DNA TGTGCCACCCTCTCTTCCGGGACCGACAGGGCGCATTTT.

This clone appeared a few times. The chain combines TRBV9 with TRBJ2-4; D is perhaps TRBD2 (6 bases). The V and J ends lost 4 bases and 6 bases respectively, with 8 bases between them. Germline V gives CDR1 SGDLS, CDR2 YYNGEE. There are 12 residues in the CDR3. In DNA form, the CDR3 reads TGTGCCAGCAGCCTGCGGGGAAACATTCAGTACTTC. Translation: CASSLRGNIQYF.

This chain connects TRBV15 to TRBJ1-2, with 9 bases aligning to TRBD1. J gave up 4 bases and V 0 bases, and 3 bases lay outside the gene matches. Germline CDR1 is LNHNV and CDR2 is YYDKDF (reference sequence). The CDR3 extends over 15 amino acids. For the CDR3, the DNA is TGTGCCACCAGCAGAGAAAGGGGACAGGGCTATGGCTACACCTTC. The encoded protein is CATSRERGQGYGYTF.

There are a few counts of this clone. This chain connects TRBV6-8 to TRBJ1-1; tentatively, D is TRBD1 (6 bases). Trimming removed 4 bases at V and 5 bases at J, with 17 bases between. The germline V gene encodes CDR1 MNHGY and CDR2 SAAAGT. The CDR3 sequence is 15 residues long. The CDR3 here is CASSSPGGSATEAFF. The DNA of the CDR3 is TGTGCCAGCAGTTCCCCGGGGGGCAGCGCGACTGAAGCTTTCTTT.

This clone was seen a handful of times. The CDR3 DNA follows: TGTGCCAGCAGTTTAACGGCAGGGGCCACCACCGAGCAGTACTTC. It yields the protein CASSLTAGATTEQYF. The chain recombines TRBV6-8 with TRBJ2-7; possibly TRBD1 for D (6 bases). The V end was cut by 4 bases, the J end by 6 bases, with 19 bases between. The CDR3 is 15 residues long. Germline CDR1 MNHGY, CDR2 SAAAGT.

A few counts support this clone. The chain is built from TRBV6-8 and TRBJ2-4; TRBD2 agrees at 11 bases. The J segment lost 14 bases and the V segment lost 6 bases, leaving 12 bases of the junction unmatched. This CDR3 has 14 residues. Germline values: CDR1 MNHGY, CDR2 SAAAGT. The CDR3 protein is CASSPRASGRNEYF. The CDR3 bases are TGTGCCAGCAGCCCCCGGGCTAGCGGGAGGAACGAGTACTTC.

This clone was observed a few times. The V gene is TRBV6-8, the J gene TRBJ2-3; 11 bases are a match to TRBD2. The V gene's germline CDR1 is MNHGY and CDR2 SAAAGT. The trim removed 4 bases at V and 2 bases at J, leaving 8 bases unmatched. This CDR3 spans 17 amino acids. In nucleotides, the CDR3 is TGTGCCAGCAGTTTCCCCGGGACTAGCGGCATCACAGATACGCAGTATTTT. Translated: CASSFPGTSGITDTQYF.

Written as DNA, the CDR3 is TGTGCCAGCAGTCTATACGACGGGACAGATGGCTACACCTTC. Its translation: CASSLYDGTDGYTF. The rearrangement joins TRBV6-8 to TRBJ1-2; 7 bases agree with TRBD1. The CDR3 is made up of 14 amino acids. Losses at the gene ends were 5 bases for V and 6 bases for J; bases not matched to a gene: 9. Germline V lookup: CDR1 MNHGY, CDR2 SAAAGT.

The J gene is TRBJ1-2, the V gene TRBV6-1; D possibly corresponds to TRBD1 (5 bases). Trimming took 0 bases from V and 2 from J, leaving 7 bases between them. The CDR3 contains 14 residues. Germline loops: CDR1 MNHNS, CDR2 SASEGT. CDR3 nucleotide sequence: TGTGCCAGCAGTGAAGCGGGGGGAAACTATGGCTACACCTTC. The encoded protein is CASSEAGGNYGYTF.